The 30 T cell receptor beta chains listed next were all sequenced from one sample in a study of response to subunit inactivated influenza vaccine. MiXCR was run by TCRdb on the RT-PCR reads, yielding one entry per CDR3 protein. The data contain some 500,000 distinct CDR3 sequences, about 25% of them singletons. The starting material was CD4+ T cells sorted from PBMCs, obtained roughly 5 days after vaccination. Receptors originate from a man aged 50-59 years who received an inactivated influenza vaccine.

The genes are TRBV10-3 and TRBJ2-7, with 10 bases that match TRBD2. Germline CDR1 ENHRY, CDR2 SYGVKD. The length of the CDR3 is 15 residues. V was clipped by 3 bases and J by 1 base; unmatched bases: 3. CDR3: CAISDSSGRSYEQYF. CDR3 in DNA: TGTGCCATCAGTGATTCTAGCGGGAGATCCTACGAGCAGTACTTC.

This clonotype showed up just a few times. The chain combines TRBV5-1 with TRBJ2-3, with 9 nucleotides matching TRBD2. Per germline, CDR1 SGHRS and CDR2 YFSETQ. The CDR3 is 17 residues long. V shed 2 bases and J 0 bases; nucleotides not matched to a gene: 7. The chain's CDR3 is CASSFQRTSVSTDTQYF. The CDR3 DNA sequence: TGCGCCAGCAGCTTCCAAAGGACTAGCGTCAGCACAGATACGCAGTATTTT.

Many counts were recorded for this clonotype. The chain carries TRBV4-2 and TRBJ1-5; D perhaps matches TRBD1 (6 bases). Germline V gene sequence: CDR1 LGHNA, CDR2 YNFKEQ. This CDR3 is built from 19 residues. Trimming shortened V by 4 bases and J by 0 bases, and 22 bases separated the two germline ends. CDR3 sequence (DNA): TGTGCCAGCAGCCGCGAATCCCTGACAGGTTTGTATAGCAATCAGCCCCAGCATTTT. Translating it yields CASSRESLTGLYSNQPQHF.

This clonotype has more than one count but fewer than ten. The chain couples TRBV2 to TRBJ2-3, with D perhaps matching TRBD1 (5 bases). Trimming stripped 5 bases from V and 8 bases from J, with 11 bases between. The CDR3 totals 12 residues. Germline CDR1 reads SNHLY; CDR2 reads FYNNEI. This chain's CDR3 is CASSTDSGTQYF. The CDR3 DNA is TGTGCCAGCAGTACCGACAGTGGTACGCAGTATTTT.

This clonotype has at least ten counts. The rearrangement joins TRBV29-1 to TRBJ1-2, with 9 bases aligning to TRBD1. Germline-derived CDR1 and CDR2 are SQVTM and ANQGSEA. With 5 bases clipped from V and 2 bases from J, the junction kept 6 bases outside the gene matches. This CDR3 is built from 14 residues. The CDR3 protein is CSVWTGAVNYGYTF. CDR3 DNA sequence: TGCAGCGTTTGGACAGGGGCCGTCAACTATGGCTACACCTTC.

This clonotype was recorded a few times. V and J are TRBV20-1 and TRBJ1-2, with a possible D match to TRBD1 (5 bases). Trimming shortened V by 0 bases and J by 3 bases, and 5 bases separated the two germline ends. The CDR3 covers 12 residues. CDR1 and CDR2 (germline): DFQATT, SNEGSKA (reference sequence). As DNA, the CDR3 is TGCAGTGCTAGAGACAGGGACTATGGCTACACCTTC. Protein sequence: CSARDRDYGYTF.

The V call is TRBV7-2, the J call TRBJ2-3; 7 bases fit TRBD2. Germline V CDR1 and CDR2: SGHTA, FQGNSA. The CDR3 runs 15 residues. Unmatched junction bases numbered 5, after V lost 1 base and J lost 4 bases. The CDR3 sequence: CASSLDGGSADTQYF. CDR3 sequence (DNA): TGTGCCAGCAGCTTAGACGGCGGGAGTGCAGATACGCAGTATTTT.

This clonotype came up a few times. V is TRBV7-9 and J is TRBJ2-7; D gene uncertain. The CDR3 runs to 16 residues. The germline V gene encodes CDR1 SEHNR and CDR2 FQNEAQ (reference sequence). Trimming took 5 bases from V and 0 from J, leaving 17 bases between them. The CDR3 sequence: CASSPPGSRISYEQYF. In DNA, the CDR3 is TGTGCCAGCAGCCCTCCTGGGTCCCGAATCTCCTACGAGCAGTACTTC.

The rearrangement uses TRBV6-2 or TRBV6-3 and TRBJ2-5; D is uncertain. CDR1 MNHEY and CDR2 SVGEGT come from the germline V gene. CDR3 length equals 12 residues. V lost 3 bases and J 5 bases, leaving 7 bases between the germline ends. CDR3 DNA sequence: TGTGCCAGCAGTTATACCCGGGAGACCCAGTACTTC. Its translation: CASSYTRETQYF.

The chain combines TRBV5-4 with TRBJ2-7, with TRBD2 identical over 10 bases. CDR3 length: 15 residues. Germline-derived CDR1 and CDR2 are SGHNT and YYREEE (reference sequence). Trimming removed 0 bases from V and 1 base from J; junction bases left unmatched: 1. This CDR3 is CASSLALAGSYEQYF. In DNA form, the CDR3 reads TGTGCCAGCAGCTTGGCACTAGCGGGATCCTACGAGCAGTACTTC.

This chain joins TRBV5-1 and TRBJ2-3; D assignment may be TRBD1 or TRBD2 (5 bases each). From germline, CDR1 is SGHRS and CDR2 YFSETQ. The germline V and J ends were trimmed by 0 bases and 8 bases, with 16 bases remaining between them. The CDR3 is made up of 15 amino acids. The CDR3 region is CASSLESQGVGTQYF. The CDR3 nucleotides read TGCGCCAGCAGCTTGGAGAGTCAGGGAGTTGGTACGCAGTATTTT.

This clonotype came up once. The CDR3, as DNA: TGTGCCAGCAGTTACTCTGCGGGAGGGTCCTACGAGCAGTACTTC. It encodes CASSYSAGGSYEQYF. The genes are TRBV6-5 and TRBJ2-7, with 9 bases fitting TRBD2. The trim removed 0 bases at V and 1 base at J, leaving 1 base unmatched. CDR1 and CDR2 from the germline V gene are MNHEY and SVGAGI. CDR3 size: 15 residues.

This clonotype was detected only a few times. The V call is TRBV12-3 or TRBV12-4, the J call TRBJ1-3; D possibly corresponds to TRBD1 (6 bases). Trimming stripped 5 bases from V and 0 bases from J, with 11 bases between. The CDR3 runs to 15 residues. This chain's CDR3 is CASSGTGSSGNTIYF. The CDR3 DNA follows: TGTGCCAGCAGTGGCACAGGGTCCTCTGGAAACACCATATATTTT.

This clonotype was observed a few times. V usage is TRBV7-3 and J usage is TRBJ1-6, with D unresolved. CDR1 is SGHTA, CDR2 FQGTGA, per germline. This CDR3 is 13 amino acids long. Trimming cost V 5 bases and J 9 bases, with 11 bases left between them. This chain's CDR3 is CASSLGARSPLHF. The CDR3 DNA sequence: TGTGCCAGCAGCCTCGGCGCACGTTCACCCCTCCACTTT.

This chain joins TRBV5-6 and TRBJ2-2; D unclear. The ends were cut back, 2 bases at V and 1 base at J, with 15 bases in the middle. This CDR3 is built from 17 residues. Germline CDR1 SGHDT, CDR2 YYEEEE. The CDR3 spells CASSLISGVRNTGELFF. In DNA, the CDR3 is TGTGCCAGCAGCTTAATCTCGGGCGTTCGGAACACCGGGGAGCTGTTTTTT.

This clonotype turned up a few times. The chain uses TRBV4-1 and TRBJ2-7; the D gene is possibly TRBD1 (6 bases). Trimming cost V 0 bases and J 5 bases, with 14 bases left between them. Germline CDR1 and CDR2: MGHRA and YSYEKL. CDR3 length: 15 residues. The CDR3 nucleotides read TGCGCCAGCAGCCAAGAACAGGGACCAAGAGACGAGCAGTACTTC. This codes for CASSQEQGPRDEQYF.

The chain is built from TRBV6-2 or TRBV6-3 and TRBJ2-1; tentative D call: TRBD2 (6 bases). Per the germline V gene, CDR1 is MNHEY and CDR2 is SVGEGT. The CDR3 loop spans 13 amino acids. Deletions cut 6 bases from V and 4 bases from J, with 10 bases between. Written as DNA, the CDR3 is TGTGCCAGCAGAAGGACTATTTACAATGAGCAGTTCTTC. This gives the protein CASRRTIYNEQFF.

The rearrangement links TRBV29-1 to TRBJ2-7; TRBD2 agrees at 10 bases. From germline, CDR1 is SQVTM and CDR2 ANQGSEA. V lost 1 base to trimming and J lost 3 bases; unmatched junction nucleotides: 9. The CDR3 contains 16 residues. CDR3 protein: CSVEGLLAGEIYEQYF. The CDR3 bases are TGCAGCGTTGAAGGTCTCCTAGCGGGGGAGATCTACGAGCAGTACTTC.

V is TRBV10-2 and J is TRBJ2-3; 8 nucleotides agree with TRBD1. Losses at the gene ends were 6 bases for V and 0 bases for J; bases not matched to a gene: 8. Germline lookup yields CDR1 WSHSY and CDR2 SAAADI. CDR3 length: 16 residues. The CDR3 nucleotides read TGCGCCAGCAGCTCTAGACAGGGGTTGAGCACAGATACGCAGTATTTT. Translated: CASSSRQGLSTDTQYF.

The genes are TRBV10-3 and TRBJ1-3; D gene uncertain. The CDR3 runs 16 residues. The germline V gene encodes CDR1 ENHRY and CDR2 SYGVKD. V dropped 3 bases and J dropped 4 bases, with 16 bases sitting between them. The CDR3 here is CAISDPGRGRGNTIYF. The CDR3 DNA sequence: TGTGCCATCAGTGACCCTGGAAGAGGGAGGGGAAACACCATATATTTT.

The CDR3 here is CASSFTTSGSTDTQYF. The CDR3 DNA sequence: TGTGCCAGCAGTTTCACGACTAGCGGGTCCACAGATACGCAGTATTTT. The chain links TRBV12-3 or TRBV12-4 to TRBJ2-3; 10 bases map to TRBD2. The CDR3 runs 16 residues. V lost 3 bases to trimming and J lost 2 bases; unmatched junction nucleotides: 5.

This clonotype was detected only a few times. The chain has TRBV7-8 and TRBJ2-2, with TRBD1 matching 9 bases. The V segment lost 7 bases and the J segment 5 bases; nucleotides outside the gene matches: 5. The CDR3 sequence is 14 residues long. CDR1 and CDR2 from the germline V gene are SGHVS and FQNEAQ. The chain's CDR3 is CASKTGGVTGELFF. The CDR3 DNA is TGTGCCAGCAAAACAGGGGGCGTAACCGGGGAGCTGTTTTTT.

This clonotype was found a few times. A junction end diverges from the germline sequence, so it may reflect a read error. In nucleotides, the CDR3 is TGTGCTAGCAGCTTAGGAAATGGCTACTCGGAGACCCAGTACTTC. This gives the protein CASSLGNGYSETQYF. The chain couples TRBV7-7 to TRBJ2-5; the D is unclear. The CDR3 is made up of 15 amino acids. Germline CDR1 is SSHAT and CDR2 is FNYEAQ (reference sequence).

This clonotype was counted only a few times. This sequence joins TRBV5-6 and TRBJ2-5, with TRBD2 as a possible D gene (6 bases). CDR3 length equals 17 residues. V was cut by 1 base and J by 5 bases, with 21 bases left in between. Germline loops: CDR1 SGHDT, CDR2 YYEEEE. CDR3 DNA: TGTGCCAGCAGCTTGTTAGCGGAAGGCTTGAAAATTGAGACCCAGTACTTC. It encodes CASSLLAEGLKIETQYF.

This clonotype was detected only a few times. The V and J genes are TRBV29-1 and TRBJ2-3; 10 bases agree with TRBD2. This CDR3 comprises 17 residues. Germline V gives CDR1 SQVTM, CDR2 ANQGSEA. The trim removed 2 bases at V and 0 bases at J, leaving 8 bases unmatched. In DNA, the CDR3 is TGCAGCGTTGAAAACGTAGCGGGGGGCCCTAGCACAGATACGCAGTATTTT. Encoded protein: CSVENVAGGPSTDTQYF.

V gene TRBV7-7 combines with J gene TRBJ2-7; 9 bases line up with TRBD2. The junction had 7 bases not matched to a gene; V was cut back by 1 base and J by 6 bases. The CDR3 spans 15 residues. The germline CDR1 and CDR2 sequences are SSHAT and FNYEAQ (reference sequence). CDR3 region: CASSLGVAGEGEQYF. CDR3 DNA sequence: TGTGCCAGCAGCTTAGGGGTAGCGGGAGAAGGCGAGCAGTACTTC.

Only a few counts were recorded for this clonotype. The rearrangement links TRBV5-4 to TRBJ2-3, with TRBD2 matching over 13 bases. The V and J ends lost 4 bases and 8 bases, in that order; junction bases with no gene match: 19. The CDR3 totals 19 residues. Looked up from germline, CDR1 is SGHNT and CDR2 is YYREEE (reference sequence). The CDR3 reads CASSLGLAGTVVSGGTQYF. The CDR3 nucleotides read TGTGCCAGCAGCCTGGGACTAGCGGGAACCGTAGTGTCGGGTGGTACGCAGTATTTT.

The rearrangement joins TRBV12-3 or TRBV12-4 to TRBJ2-2; 15 bases are shared with TRBD2. The CDR3 totals 17 residues. The ends lost 2 bases at V and 6 bases at J; junction bases unmatched: 4. DNA of the CDR3: TGTGCCAGCAGTTTACGGACTAGCGGGAGGGAGGCCGGGGAGCTGTTTTTT. It encodes CASSLRTSGREAGELFF.

The chain carries TRBV4-3 and TRBJ2-6; perhaps TRBD1 as D (6 bases). CDR3 size: 20 residues. The ends were cut back, 3 bases at V and 2 bases at J, with 23 bases in the middle. Germline values: CDR1 LGHNA, CDR2 YSLEER. The CDR3 coding sequence is TGCGCCAGCAGCCAGGAACTAGACAGGCTTGGGATTCCTGGGGCCAACGTCCTGACTTTC. Protein: CASSQELDRLGIPGANVLTF.

The chain combines TRBV28 with TRBJ2-2; D might be TRBD1 (6 bases). Trimming left V 7 bases short and J 0 bases short, with 15 bases between. The germline gives CDR1 MDHEN, CDR2 SYDVKM. CDR3 size: 16 residues. Written as DNA, the CDR3 is TGTGCCAGCACCAGACAGGTCGCCGCGAACACCGGGGAGCTGTTTTTT. This translates into CASTRQVAANTGELFF.